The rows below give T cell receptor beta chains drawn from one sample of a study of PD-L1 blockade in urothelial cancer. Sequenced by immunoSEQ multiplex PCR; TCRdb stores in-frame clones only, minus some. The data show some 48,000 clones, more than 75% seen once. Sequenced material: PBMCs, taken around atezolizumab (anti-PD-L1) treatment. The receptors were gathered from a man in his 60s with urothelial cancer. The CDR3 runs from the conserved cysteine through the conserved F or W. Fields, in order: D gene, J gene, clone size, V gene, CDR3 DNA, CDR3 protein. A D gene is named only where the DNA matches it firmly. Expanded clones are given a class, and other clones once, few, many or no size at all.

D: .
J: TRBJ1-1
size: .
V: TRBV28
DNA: TGTGCCAGCAGTTTAGTTCTCTCTGAAGCTTTCTTT
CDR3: CASSLVLSEAFF

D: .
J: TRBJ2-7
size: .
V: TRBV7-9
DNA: TGTGCCAGCAGCTCTTCCGGGTTATCCTACGAGCAGTACTTC
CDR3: CASSSSGLSYEQYF

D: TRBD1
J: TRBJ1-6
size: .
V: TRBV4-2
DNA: TGTGCCAGCAGCTTAGGGACAGGGAATAATAATTCACCCCTCCACTTT
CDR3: CASSLGTGNNNSPLHF

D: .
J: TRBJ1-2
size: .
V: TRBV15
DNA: TGTGCCACCAGCAAGACTGGGGGACTGCTAAACTATGGCTACACCTTC
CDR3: CATSKTGGLLNYGYTF

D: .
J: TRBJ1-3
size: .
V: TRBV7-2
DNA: TGTGCCAGCAGCTTAAGCCAGGTGGCCTCTGGAAACACCATATATTTT
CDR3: CASSLSQVASGNTIYF

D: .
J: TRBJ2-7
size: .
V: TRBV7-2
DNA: TGTGCCAGCAGCGCTAGGACAGCGGGGCCCTACGAGCAGTACTTC
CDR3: CASSARTAGPYEQYF

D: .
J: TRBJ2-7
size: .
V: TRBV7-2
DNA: TGTGCCAGCAGCTTATCACTAGCATCCGGTGAGCAGTACTTC
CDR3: CASSLSLASGEQYF

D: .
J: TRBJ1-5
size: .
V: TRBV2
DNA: TGTGCCAGCAGTGAAGCGCTTCTATCTGGTAGGGGGAATCAGCCCCAGCATTTT
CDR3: CASSEALLSGRGNQPQHF

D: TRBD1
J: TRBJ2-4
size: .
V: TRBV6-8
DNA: TGTGCCAGCAGCCAACCGGGACAGAGACTAGCCAAAAACATTCAGTACTTC
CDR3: CASSQPGQRLAKNIQYF

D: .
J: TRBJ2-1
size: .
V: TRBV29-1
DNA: TGCAGCGTTGAATCGCGGCTCTCCAATGAGCAGTTCTTC
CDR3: CSVESRLSNEQFF

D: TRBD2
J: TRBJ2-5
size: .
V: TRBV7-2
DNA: TGTGCCAGCAGCTTTGCCGGCGGGGGGGCCGGTGGGACCCAGTACTTC
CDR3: CASSFAGGGAGGTQYF

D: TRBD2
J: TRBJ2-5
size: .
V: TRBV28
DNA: TGTGCCAGCAGTTCCCAGACTAGCGGGGGTGGAGAGACCCAGTACTTC
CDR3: CASSSQTSGGGETQYF

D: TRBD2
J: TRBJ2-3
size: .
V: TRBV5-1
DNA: TGCGCCAGCTCTGGGCGGGGGGGCACAGATACGCAGTATTTT
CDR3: CASSGRGGTDTQYF

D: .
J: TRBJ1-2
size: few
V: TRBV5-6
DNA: TGTGCCAGCACCCCTCGACAGGCTAGGGGCTATGGCTACACCTTC
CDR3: CASTPRQARGYGYTF

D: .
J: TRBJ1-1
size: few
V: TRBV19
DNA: TGTGCCAGTAGTACCTTCTCCGGGAACACTGAAGCTTTCTTT
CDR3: CASSTFSGNTEAFF

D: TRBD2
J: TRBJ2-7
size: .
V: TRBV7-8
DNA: TGTGCCAGCAGCTCGGGACTAGATTTCTACGAGCAGTACTTC
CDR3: CASSSGLDFYEQYF

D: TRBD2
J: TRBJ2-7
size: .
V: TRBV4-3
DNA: TGCGCCAGCAGCCAAGATCGACGGGGGGAGATCGCCTACGAGCAGTACTTC
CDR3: CASSQDRRGEIAYEQYF

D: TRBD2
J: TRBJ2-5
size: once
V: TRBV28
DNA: TGTGCCAGCAGCGTTAGCGGGGGTACGGTTCAAGAGACCCAGTACTTC
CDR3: CASSVSGGTVQETQYF

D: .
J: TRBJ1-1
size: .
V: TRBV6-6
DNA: TGTGCCAGCAATCCCCAGGGGAACACTGAAGCTTTCTTT
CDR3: CASNPQGNTEAFF

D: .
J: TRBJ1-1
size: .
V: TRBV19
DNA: TGTGCCAGTAGTCCCCACACAGGGTACACTGAAGCTTTCTTT
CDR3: CASSPHTGYTEAFF

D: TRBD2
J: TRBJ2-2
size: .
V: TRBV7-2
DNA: TGTGCCAGCAGCTTAAACGCGGCTAGCGGGGGGACCGGGGAGCTGTTTTTT
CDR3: CASSLNAASGGTGELFF

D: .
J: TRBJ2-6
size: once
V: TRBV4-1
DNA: TGCGCCAGCAGCCAGGCGGGTCGCTCTGGGGCCAACGTCCTGACTTTC
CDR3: CASSQAGRSGANVLTF

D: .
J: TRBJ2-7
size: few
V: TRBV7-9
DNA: TGTGCCAGCAGCGGCGGCACATATTACGAGCAGTACTTC
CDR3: CASSGGTYYEQYF

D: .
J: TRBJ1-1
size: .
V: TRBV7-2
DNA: TGTGCCAGCAGCCCAGGACGGACACCGAGGAACACTGAAGCTTTCTTT
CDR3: CASSPGRTPRNTEAFF

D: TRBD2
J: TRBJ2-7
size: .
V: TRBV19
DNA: TGTGCCAGTACCCCCAGCGGGGAGAGCTCCTACGAGCAGTACTTC
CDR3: CASTPSGESSYEQYF

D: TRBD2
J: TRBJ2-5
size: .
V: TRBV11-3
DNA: TGTGCCAGCAGCTCGCTAGCGGGGGTGGAGACCCAGTACTTC
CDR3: CASSSLAGVETQYF

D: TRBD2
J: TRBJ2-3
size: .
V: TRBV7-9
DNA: TGTGCCAGCACACGGCGGGGGGCCGGGGATACGCAGTATTTT
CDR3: CASTRRGAGDTQYF

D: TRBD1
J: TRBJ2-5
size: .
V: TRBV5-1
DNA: TGCGCCAGCAGCCCCGAGGGACAGGGGAGAGAGACCCAGTACTTC
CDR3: CASSPEGQGRETQYF

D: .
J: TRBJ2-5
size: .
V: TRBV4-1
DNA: TGCGCCAGCAGCCAAGATAGGGGGGGCCGGAAAGAGACCCAGTACTTC
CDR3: CASSQDRGGRKETQYF

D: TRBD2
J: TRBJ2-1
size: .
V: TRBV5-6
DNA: TGTGCCAGCAGCTTTAGGGCTAGCGGGGGGGCTTATGAGCAGTTCTTC
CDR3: CASSFRASGGAYEQFF

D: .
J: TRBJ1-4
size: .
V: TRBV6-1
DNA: TGTGCCAGCTTTCGGAGTTATGGGGAAAAACTGTTTTTT
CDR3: CASFRSYGEKLFF

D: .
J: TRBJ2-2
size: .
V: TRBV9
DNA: TGTGCCAGCAGCGTAGAAGGACACAACCTGGCCGGGGAGCTGTTTTTT
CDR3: CASSVEGHNLAGELFF

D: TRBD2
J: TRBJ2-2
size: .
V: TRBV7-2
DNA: TGTGCCAGCAGCTTAGCAACTAGCGGGGGGGCCGGGGAGCTGTTTTTT
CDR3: CASSLATSGGAGELFF

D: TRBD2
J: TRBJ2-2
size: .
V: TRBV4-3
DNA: TGCGCCAGCAGCCAACTAGCGGGGGATAGGTCCGGGGAGCTGTTTTTT
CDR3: CASSQLAGDRSGELFF

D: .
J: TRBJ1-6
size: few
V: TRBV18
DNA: TGTGCCAGCTCAGCCGACAGAAGCAATTCACCCCTCCACTTT
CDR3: CASSADRSNSPLHF

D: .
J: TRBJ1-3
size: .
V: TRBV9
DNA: TGTGCCAGCAGCGCCGGGGACAACTCTGGAAACACCATATATTTT
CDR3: CASSAGDNSGNTIYF

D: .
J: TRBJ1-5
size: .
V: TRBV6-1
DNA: TGTGCCAGCAGTGAAGTGGGACAAAATCAGCCCCAGCATTTT
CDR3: CASSEVGQNQPQHF

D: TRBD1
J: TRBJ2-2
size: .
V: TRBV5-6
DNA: TGTGCCAGCAGCTTTGGGACAGGGGATGGCGGGGAGCTGTTTTTT
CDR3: CASSFGTGDGGELFF

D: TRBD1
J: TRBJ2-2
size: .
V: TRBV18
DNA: TGTGCCAGCTCACGACCAGGGACAGGGCTTATGAACACCGGGGAGCTGTTTTTT
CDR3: CASSRPGTGLMNTGELFF

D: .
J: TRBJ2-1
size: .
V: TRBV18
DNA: TGTGCCAGCTCACCAGCCGGGGGCTCCTACAATGAGCAGTTCTTC
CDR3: CASSPAGGSYNEQFF

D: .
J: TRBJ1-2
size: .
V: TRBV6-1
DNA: TGTGCCAGCAGTGTTGAGGGCGGACGGAGCTACACCTTC
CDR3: CASSVEGGRSYTF

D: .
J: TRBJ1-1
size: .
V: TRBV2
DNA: TGTGCCAGCACCGGTTTGCTTGCGAACACTGAAGCTTTCTTT
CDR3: CASTGLLANTEAFF

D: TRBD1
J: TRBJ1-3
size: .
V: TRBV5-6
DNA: TGTGCCAGCAGCTCCGGGACAGGGGGAAACACCATATATTTT
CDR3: CASSSGTGGNTIYF

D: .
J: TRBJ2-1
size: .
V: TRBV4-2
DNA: TGTGCCAGCAGCCGCACCGCAAGGCAGGACTCCTACAATGAGCAGTTCTTC
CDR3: CASSRTARQDSYNEQFF

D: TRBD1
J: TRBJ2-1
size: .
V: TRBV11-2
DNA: TGTGCCAGCAGTTACACTACCGGGACAGGGGACCATGAGCAGTTCTTC
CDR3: CASSYTTGTGDHEQFF

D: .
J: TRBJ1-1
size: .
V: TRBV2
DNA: TGTGCCAGCAGTGTGACCGAGGGGGGGTGGGAAGCTTTCTTT
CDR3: CASSVTEGGWEAFF

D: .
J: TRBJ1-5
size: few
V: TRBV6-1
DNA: TGTGCCAGCAGTGAGTCGGCAGGGAGGGTCGATCAGCCCCAGCATTTT
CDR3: CASSESAGRVDQPQHF

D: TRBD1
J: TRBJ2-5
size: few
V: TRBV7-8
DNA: TGTGCCAGCAGCTGGGGACAGGGTGGAGAGACCCAGTACTTC
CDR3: CASSWGQGGETQYF

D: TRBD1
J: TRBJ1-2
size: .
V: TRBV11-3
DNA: TGTGCCAGCAGCTCGGACAGGGAGGCCTATGGCTACACCTTC
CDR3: CASSSDREAYGYTF